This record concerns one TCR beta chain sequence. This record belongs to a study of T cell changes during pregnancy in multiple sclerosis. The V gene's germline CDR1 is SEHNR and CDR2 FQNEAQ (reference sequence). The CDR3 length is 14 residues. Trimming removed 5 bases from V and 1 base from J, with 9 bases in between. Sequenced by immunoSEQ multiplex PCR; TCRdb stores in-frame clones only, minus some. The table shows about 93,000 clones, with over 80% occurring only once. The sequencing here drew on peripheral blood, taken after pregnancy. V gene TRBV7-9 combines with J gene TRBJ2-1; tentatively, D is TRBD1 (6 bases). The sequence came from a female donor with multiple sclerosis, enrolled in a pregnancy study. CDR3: CASSLQGSYNEQFF. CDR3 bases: TGTGCCAGCAGCCTTCAGGGGTCCTACAATGAGCAGTTCTTC.